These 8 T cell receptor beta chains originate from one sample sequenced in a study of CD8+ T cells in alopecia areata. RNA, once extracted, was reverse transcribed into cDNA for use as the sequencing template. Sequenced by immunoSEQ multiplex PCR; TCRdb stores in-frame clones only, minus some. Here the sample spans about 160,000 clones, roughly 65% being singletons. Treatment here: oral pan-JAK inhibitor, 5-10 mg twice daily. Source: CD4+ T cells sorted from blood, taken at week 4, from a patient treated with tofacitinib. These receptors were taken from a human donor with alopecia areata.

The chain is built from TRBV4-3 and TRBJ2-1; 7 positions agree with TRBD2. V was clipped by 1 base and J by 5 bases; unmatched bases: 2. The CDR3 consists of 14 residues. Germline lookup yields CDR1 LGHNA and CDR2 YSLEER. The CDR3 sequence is CASSQGAGNNEQFF. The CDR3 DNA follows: TGCGCCAGCAGCCAAGGAGCGGGAAACAATGAGCAGTTCTTC.

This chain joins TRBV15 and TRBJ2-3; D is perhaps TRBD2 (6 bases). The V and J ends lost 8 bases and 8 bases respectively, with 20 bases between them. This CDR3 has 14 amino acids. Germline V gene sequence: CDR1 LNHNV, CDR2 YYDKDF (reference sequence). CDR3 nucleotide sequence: TGTGCCACCTCTGGAGCGGGTTCACTTGGTACGCAGTATTTT. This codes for CATSGAGSLGTQYF.

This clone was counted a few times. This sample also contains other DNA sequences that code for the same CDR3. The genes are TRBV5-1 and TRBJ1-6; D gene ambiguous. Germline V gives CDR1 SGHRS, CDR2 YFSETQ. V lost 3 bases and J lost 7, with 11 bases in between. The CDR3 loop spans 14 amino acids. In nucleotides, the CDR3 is TGCGCCAGCAGCTCTCGGACTCAGAATTCACCCCTCCACTTT. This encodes CASSSRTQNSPLHF.

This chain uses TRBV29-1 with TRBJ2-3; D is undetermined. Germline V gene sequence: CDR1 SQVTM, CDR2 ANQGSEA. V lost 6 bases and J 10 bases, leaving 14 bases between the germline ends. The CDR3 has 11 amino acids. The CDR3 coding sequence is TGCAGCGTCGTTTCAGGCCCTCCGCAGTATTTT. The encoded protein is CSVVSGPPQYF.

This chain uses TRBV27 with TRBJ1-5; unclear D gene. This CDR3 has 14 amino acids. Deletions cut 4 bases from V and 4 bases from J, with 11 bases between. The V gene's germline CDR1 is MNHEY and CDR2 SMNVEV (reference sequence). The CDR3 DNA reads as TGTGCCAGCAGTTCCCTCCAACCAAATCAGCCCCAGCATTTT. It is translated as CASSSLQPNQPQHF.

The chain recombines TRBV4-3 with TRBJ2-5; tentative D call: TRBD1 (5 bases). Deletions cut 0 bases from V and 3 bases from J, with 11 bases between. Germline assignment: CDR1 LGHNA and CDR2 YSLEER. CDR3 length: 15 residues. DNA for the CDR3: TGCGCCAGCAGCCAAGAAGGAACAGGCAAAGAGACCCAGTACTTC. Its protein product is CASSQEGTGKETQYF.

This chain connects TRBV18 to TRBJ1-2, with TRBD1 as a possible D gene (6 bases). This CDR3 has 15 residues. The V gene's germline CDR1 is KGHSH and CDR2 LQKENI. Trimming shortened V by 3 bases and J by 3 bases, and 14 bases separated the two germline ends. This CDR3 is CASSPRQETYYGYTF. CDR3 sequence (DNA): TGTGCCAGCTCACCGCGACAGGAGACTTACTATGGCTACACCTTC.

CDR3: CAWRHTDTQYF. CDR3 DNA sequence: TGTGCCTGGAGGCACACAGATACGCAGTATTTT. The V gene is TRBV30, the J gene TRBJ2-3, with D hard to call. CDR3 length: 11 amino acids. The V gene lost 3 bases and the J gene lost 2 bases, with 3 bases spanning the gap. The germline V gene encodes CDR1 GTSNPN and CDR2 SVGIG (reference sequence).